These T cell receptor beta chains were read from a single sample in a study of cytomegalovirus exposure and HLA in healthy donors. The protocol was immunoSEQ multiplex PCR, while the TCRdb copy is restricted to in-frame clones and leaves out a portion. The sample lists under 75,000 clones; around 74% were seen once. The sequencing input was PBMCs. The source is a human donor in good health. Each CDR3 is given with its conserved first and last residue. The order of the fields is V gene, J gene, clone size, D gene, CDR3 protein, CDR3 DNA. A D gene is named only where the DNA matches it firmly. The size entry is marked missing in some rows and otherwise reads once, few, many or a size class.

v_call: TRBV30
j_call: TRBJ2-3
clone_size: .
d_call: TRBD1
cdr3_aa: CAWRPRDRELDTQYF
cdr3_nt: TGTGCCTGGAGGCCCCGGGACAGGGAGTTGGATACGCAGTATTTT

v_call: TRBV5-4
j_call: TRBJ1-4
clone_size: medium-sized
d_call: .
cdr3_aa: CASSSQLQGKLFF
cdr3_nt: TGTGCCAGCAGCTCCCAGTTACAGGGAAAACTGTTTTTT

v_call: TRBV7-9
j_call: TRBJ2-5
clone_size: few
d_call: .
cdr3_aa: CASSLKNTQETQYF
cdr3_nt: TGTGCCAGCAGCTTAAAAAATACACAAGAGACCCAGTACTTC

v_call: TRBV10-3
j_call: TRBJ1-1
clone_size: .
d_call: TRBD1
cdr3_aa: CAIGQGSGTEAFF
cdr3_nt: TGTGCCATCGGACAGGGGTCGGGCACTGAAGCTTTCTTT

v_call: TRBV30
j_call: TRBJ2-5
clone_size: .
d_call: TRBD2
cdr3_aa: CAWSVRASGRAETQYF
cdr3_nt: TGTGCCTGGAGTGTACGCGCTAGCGGGAGGGCGGAGACCCAGTACTTC

v_call: TRBV27
j_call: TRBJ2-6
clone_size: .
d_call: .
cdr3_aa: CASSPFSGANVLTF
cdr3_nt: TGTGCCAGCAGTCCATTCTCTGGGGCCAACGTCCTGACTTTC

v_call: TRBV7-9
j_call: TRBJ2-7
clone_size: .
d_call: .
cdr3_aa: CASSPPGGKGAYEQYF
cdr3_nt: TGTGCCAGCAGCCCCCCGGGCGGGAAGGGAGCATACGAGCAGTACTTC

v_call: TRBV19
j_call: TRBJ2-3
clone_size: .
d_call: TRBD1
cdr3_aa: CASRDRGHSTDTQYF
cdr3_nt: TGTGCCAGTAGAGACAGGGGCCATAGCACAGATACGCAGTATTTT

v_call: TRBV11-2
j_call: TRBJ1-1
clone_size: .
d_call: .
cdr3_aa: CASSLDPGVGEAFF
cdr3_nt: TGTGCCAGCAGCTTAGATCCGGGAGTTGGTGAAGCTTTCTTT

v_call: TRBV2
j_call: TRBJ2-1
clone_size: .
d_call: .
cdr3_aa: CASRRGYEQFF
cdr3_nt: TGTGCCAGCAGGAGAGGGTATGAGCAGTTCTTC

v_call: TRBV5-1
j_call: TRBJ1-3
clone_size: .
d_call: TRBD1
cdr3_aa: CASSFQGTGPSASGNTIYF
cdr3_nt: TGCGCCAGCAGCTTCCAGGGGACAGGCCCTTCGGCGTCGGGAAACACCATATATTTT

v_call: TRBV27
j_call: TRBJ2-7
clone_size: .
d_call: TRBD1
cdr3_aa: CASRGQGYEQYF
cdr3_nt: TGTGCCAGCAGGGGACAGGGCTACGAGCAGTACTTC

v_call: TRBV30
j_call: TRBJ2-7
clone_size: .
d_call: TRBD1
cdr3_aa: CAWSEGTGGYEQYF
cdr3_nt: TGTGCCTGGAGTGAGGGGACAGGGGGCTACGAGCAGTACTTC

v_call: TRBV5-1
j_call: TRBJ1-6
clone_size: .
d_call: TRBD1
cdr3_aa: CASSGGQGDSPLHF
cdr3_nt: TGCGCCAGCAGCGGGGGACAGGGGGACTCACCCCTCCACTTT

v_call: TRBV10-3
j_call: TRBJ2-1
clone_size: .
d_call: .
cdr3_aa: CAISGRESNEQFF
cdr3_nt: TGTGCCATCAGTGGACGGGAGTCCAATGAGCAGTTCTTC

v_call: TRBV27
j_call: TRBJ1-4
clone_size: .
d_call: .
cdr3_aa: CASKGILNEKLFF
cdr3_nt: TGTGCCAGCAAGGGGATACTAAATGAAAAACTGTTTTTT

v_call: TRBV12-5
j_call: TRBJ2-1
clone_size: .
d_call: .
cdr3_aa: CASGPPSSLQSEQFF
cdr3_nt: TGTGCTAGTGGTCCGCCTAGCTCCCTACAGAGTGAGCAGTTCTTC

v_call: TRBV7-2
j_call: TRBJ1-1
clone_size: few
d_call: .
cdr3_aa: CASSLGGNREAFF
cdr3_nt: TGTGCCAGCAGCTTGGGGGGGAATCGTGAAGCTTTCTTT

v_call: TRBV5-1
j_call: TRBJ2-1
clone_size: .
d_call: .
cdr3_aa: CASSLRSGSAYNEQFF
cdr3_nt: TGCGCCAGCAGCTTGAGGAGCGGGTCTGCCTACAATGAGCAGTTCTTC